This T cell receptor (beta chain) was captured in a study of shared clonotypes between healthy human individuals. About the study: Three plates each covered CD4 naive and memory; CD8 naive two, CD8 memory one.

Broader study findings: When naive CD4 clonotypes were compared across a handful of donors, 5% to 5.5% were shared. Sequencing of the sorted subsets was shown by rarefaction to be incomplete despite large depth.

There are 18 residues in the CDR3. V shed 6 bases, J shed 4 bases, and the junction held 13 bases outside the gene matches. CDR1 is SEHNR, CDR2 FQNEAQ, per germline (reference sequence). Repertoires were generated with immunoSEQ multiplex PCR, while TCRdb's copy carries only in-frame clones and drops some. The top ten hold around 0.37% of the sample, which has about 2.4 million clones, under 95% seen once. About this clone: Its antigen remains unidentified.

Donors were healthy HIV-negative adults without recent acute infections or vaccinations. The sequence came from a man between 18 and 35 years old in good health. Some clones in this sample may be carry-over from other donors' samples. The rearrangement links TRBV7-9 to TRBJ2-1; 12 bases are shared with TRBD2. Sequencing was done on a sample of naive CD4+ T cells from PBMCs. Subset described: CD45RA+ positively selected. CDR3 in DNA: TGTGCCAGCAGACCATTACGTCTAGCGGGAGGGAAGTACAATGAGCAGTTCTTC. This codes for CASRPLRLAGGKYNEQFF.